The 8 T cell receptor beta chains reported below all come from one sample, sequenced in a study of T cell clonality in common variable immunodeficiency. Study-wide points: Common variable immunodeficiency TCR beta sequences reportedly had fewer deletions and N-nucleotide insertions.

Antigens of these TCRs are unknown. Libraries were prepared by immunoSEQ multiplex PCR; TCRdb keeps only in-frame clonotypes and omits some of them. This sample carries 25,000 to 35,000 clones, none of them present only once. The source material was peripheral blood mononuclear cells. These receptors all come from a human donor with common variable immunodeficiency.

Ten or more counts support this clone. Coverage ceases 3 residues before the CDR3 finishes, and the germline J gene fills in the end. V gene TRBV18 combines with J gene TRBJ2-1; 11 bases are a match to TRBD1. This CDR3 has 14 residues. J gave up 9 bases and V 5 bases, and 6 bases lay outside the gene matches. The germline V gene encodes CDR1 KGHSH and CDR2 LQKENI. The CDR3 DNA, read in part, is TGTGCCAGCTCAGAAGGACAGGGGGCAAGTGAG. Translation gives CASSEGQGASE. The entire CDR3 is CASSEGQGASEQFF.

This clone was found many times. The read stops 3 residues short of the end of the CDR3; the missing end is completed from the germline J gene. The gene calls are TRBV7-2 and TRBJ2-3, with TRBD2 matching over 12 bases. This CDR3 has 15 residues. The V and J ends lost 5 bases and 6 bases, in that order; junction bases with no gene match: 6. CDR1 is SGHTA, CDR2 FQGNSA, per germline. The part of the CDR3 DNA that was read is TGTGCCAGCAGCCCCCGACTAGCGGGGGCTGATACG. Amino acids: CASSPRLAGADT. The entire CDR3 protein reads CASSPRLAGADTQYF.

This clone has more than one count but fewer than ten. The CDR3 is cut off 3 residues early in the read; its end comes from the germline J gene. V is TRBV5-1 and J is TRBJ2-3; 10 bases agree with TRBD2. Losses at the gene ends were 4 bases for V and 2 bases for J; bases not matched to a gene: 4. Germline CDR1 and CDR2: SGHRS and YFSETQ. This CDR3 is 15 amino acids long. The CDR3 loop is CASSILAGVTDTQYF. CDR3 DNA (partial): TGCGCCAGCAGCATTCTAGCGGGGGTCACAGATACG.

Comment on this clone: The sequence runs out 3 residues before the end of the CDR3; the remainder is reconstructed from the germline J gene. The rearrangement joins TRBV7-2 to TRBJ2-5, with TRBD1 as a possible D gene (5 bases). V was shortened by 0 bases and J by 4 bases, with 9 bases between the two germline ends. This CDR3 contains 14 residues. CDR1 and CDR2 (germline): SGHTA, FQGNSA. Here the CDR3 reads CASSLAGASETQYF. The covered CDR3 bases are TGTGCCAGCAGCTTAGCAGGGGCATCAGAGACC. The variable domain in full, with the rest retrieved from reference TRBV7-2 and TRBJ2-5, is GAGVSQSPSNKVTEKGKDVELRCDPISGHTALYWYRQSLGQGLEFLIYFQGNSAPDKSGLPSDRFSAERTGGSVSTLTIQRTQQEDSAVYLCASSLAGASETQYFGPGTRLLVL.

This clone came up many times. The read comes to an end 3 residues before the CDR3 does, leaving the germline J gene to fill in the end. The chain combines TRBV7-3 with TRBJ2-1; perhaps TRBD1 as D (7 bases). This CDR3 has 18 amino acids. The V and J ends lost 6 bases and 3 bases respectively, with 24 bases between them. Germline V gene data show CDR1 as SGHTA and CDR2 as FQGTGA. CDR3: CASSSSLDRRGIYNEQFF. Partial CDR3 DNA: TGTGCCAGCAGTTCATCCCTGGACAGGCGGGGTATCTACAATGAG.

A word on this clone: The sequence runs out 3 residues before the end of the CDR3; the remainder is reconstructed from the germline J gene. The V and J genes are TRBV6-2 or TRBV6-3 and TRBJ2-7, with 10 bases lining up with TRBD2. The V and J ends lost 6 bases and 2 bases, in that order; junction bases with no gene match: 10. The V gene's germline CDR1 is MNHEY and CDR2 SVGEGT. The CDR3 consists of 16 residues. This chain's CDR3 is CASSSTGLAETYEQYF. Partial CDR3 DNA: TGTGCCAGCAGCTCAACCGGACTAGCGGAGACCTACGAG.

This clone turned up a few times. The CDR3 end lies 3 residues beyond the end of the read and is filled in from the germline J gene. The chain is built from TRBV6-2 or TRBV6-3 and TRBJ1-3; D is uncertain. CDR3 length equals 14 residues. V lost 2 bases, J lost 0 bases, and 5 bases lay in between. Germline V lookup: CDR1 MNHEY, CDR2 SVGEGT. Partial CDR3 DNA: TGTGCCAGCAGTTACGACAACTCTGGAAACACC. This encodes CASSYDNSGNT. The full CDR3 protein is CASSYDNSGNTIYF.

This clone was found many times. The observed sequence ends 3 residues before the CDR3 terminus, with the missing tail filled in from the germline J gene. This rearrangement joins TRBV7-9 to TRBJ2-6; unclear D gene. V lost 1 base to trimming and J lost 3 bases, with 7 bases between them. Germline values: CDR1 SEHNR, CDR2 FQNEAQ (reference sequence). The CDR3 is made up of 15 amino acids. The CDR3 sequence: CASSLDGGGANVLTF. CDR3 DNA, as far as it was read: TGTGCCAGCAGCTTAGATGGCGGTGGGGCCAACGTC.